These T cell receptor beta chains were read from a single sample in a study of T cells in Graves' hyperthyroidism and ophthalmopathy. TCRdb re-called the multiplex PCR reads with MiXCR, one entry per CDR3 protein. The sample has some 510,000 distinct CDR3 sequences, roughly 20% seen once. The sample taken for sequencing was blood. Source of these receptors: a man aged 18 to 29 with Graves' hyperthyroidism. Both conserved end residues are part of each CDR3. Fields, in order: V gene, J gene, D gene, clone size, CDR3 protein, CDR3 DNA. The D gene is left open where the match is weak. The size of a clone is reported for some rows only, either as once, few or many, or as a class for expanded clones.

V gene: TRBV15
J gene: TRBJ1-2
D gene: TRBD1
clone size: many
CDR3 protein: CATSTARDRGLYGYTF
CDR3 DNA: TGTGCCACCAGCACAGCTCGGGACAGGGGGCTCTATGGCTACACCTTC

V gene: TRBV27
J gene: TRBJ1-2
D gene: .
clone size: .
CDR3 protein: CASSIGATADYGYTF
CDR3 DNA: TGTGCCAGCAGCATTGGGGCGACTGCGGACTATGGCTACACCTTC

V gene: TRBV13
J gene: TRBJ2-2
D gene: TRBD1
clone size: .
CDR3 protein: CASSGDRKDTGELFF
CDR3 DNA: TGTGCCAGCAGCGGGGACAGAAAAGACACCGGGGAGCTGTTTTTT

V gene: TRBV12-3/TRBV12-4
J gene: TRBJ2-5
D gene: TRBD1
clone size: many
CDR3 protein: CASRRTGSETQYF
CDR3 DNA: TGTGCCAGCAGACGGACAGGGTCCGAGACCCAGTACTTC

V gene: TRBV5-1
J gene: TRBJ2-7
D gene: .
clone size: .
CDR3 protein: CAGIRGASYEQYF
CDR3 DNA: TGCGCCGGCATTCGGGGGGCCTCCTACGAGCAGTACTTC

V gene: TRBV5-1
J gene: TRBJ1-2
D gene: TRBD1
clone size: few
CDR3 protein: CASSSAGTALSITF
CDR3 DNA: TGCGCCAGCAGCTCAGCCGGGACAGCCCTCTCGATCACCTTC

V gene: TRBV7-9
J gene: TRBJ2-5
D gene: TRBD1
clone size: many
CDR3 protein: CASSSGQEETQYF
CDR3 DNA: TGTGCCAGCAGCTCTGGACAGGAGGAGACCCAGTACTTC

V gene: TRBV7-2
J gene: TRBJ2-2
D gene: .
clone size: many
CDR3 protein: CASSYGTPGELFF
CDR3 DNA: TGTGCCAGCAGCTACGGGACTCCGGGGGAGCTGTTTTTT

V gene: TRBV19
J gene: TRBJ1-5
D gene: TRBD1
clone size: many
CDR3 protein: CASSTTGVGNQPQHF
CDR3 DNA: TGTGCCAGTAGTACCACAGGGGTTGGCAATCAGCCCCAGCATTTT

V gene: TRBV6-1
J gene: TRBJ2-5
D gene: .
clone size: many
CDR3 protein: CASSAGEWETQYF
CDR3 DNA: TGTGCCAGCAGTGCAGGGGAGTGGGAGACCCAGTACTTC

V gene: TRBV20-1
J gene: TRBJ1-6
D gene: .
clone size: few
CDR3 protein: CSAYGPEGDSPLHF
CDR3 DNA: TGCAGTGCTTACGGCCCCGAAGGGGATTCACCCCTCCACTTT

V gene: TRBV6-5
J gene: TRBJ1-1
D gene: .
clone size: many
CDR3 protein: CASSSPGDAAFF
CDR3 DNA: TGTGCCAGCAGTTCCCCCGGGGATGCAGCTTTCTTT

V gene: TRBV4-2
J gene: TRBJ2-7
D gene: TRBD2
clone size: .
CDR3 protein: CASSQDHPSGGYEQYF
CDR3 DNA: TGTGCCAGCAGCCAAGATCACCCTAGCGGGGGCTACGAGCAGTACTTC

V gene: TRBV6-1
J gene: TRBJ1-1
D gene: .
clone size: few
CDR3 protein: CASKYGGSRVNTEAFF
CDR3 DNA: TGTGCCAGCAAGTATGGGGGGTCGAGGGTGAACACTGAAGCTTTCTTT

V gene: TRBV27
J gene: TRBJ2-7
D gene: TRBD1
clone size: many
CDR3 protein: CASSLLDRGYEQYF
CDR3 DNA: TGTGCCAGCAGTTTATTGGACAGGGGCTACGAGCAGTACTTC

V gene: TRBV10-3
J gene: TRBJ2-5
D gene: .
clone size: few
CDR3 protein: CAISESLETQYF
CDR3 DNA: TGTGCCATCAGTGAGAGTTTGGAGACCCAGTACTTC

V gene: TRBV7-9
J gene: TRBJ1-1
D gene: .
clone size: many
CDR3 protein: CASSLREQAFF
CDR3 DNA: TGTGCCAGCAGCTTGAGGGAGCAAGCTTTCTTT

V gene: TRBV24-1
J gene: TRBJ2-2
D gene: .
clone size: .
CDR3 protein: CATSAKFWGTANTGELFF
CDR3 DNA: TGTGCCACCAGTGCCAAGTTTTGGGGGACCGCGAACACCGGGGAGCTGTTTTTT

V gene: TRBV6-1
J gene: TRBJ2-2
D gene: TRBD1
clone size: many
CDR3 protein: CASSPLDRGTGELFF
CDR3 DNA: TGTGCCAGCAGCCCCCTGGACAGGGGAACCGGGGAGCTGTTTTTT

V gene: TRBV28
J gene: TRBJ2-4
D gene: TRBD1
clone size: many
CDR3 protein: CASSSRKGWSRDRGLGIQYF
CDR3 DNA: TGTGCCAGCAGTTCCCGCAAGGGGTGGTCCCGGGACAGGGGGCTTGGCATTCAGTACTTC

V gene: TRBV2
J gene: TRBJ2-7
D gene: .
clone size: .
CDR3 protein: CASSEGVARDEQYF
CDR3 DNA: TGTGCCAGCAGTGAGGGAGTCGCCCGGGACGAGCAGTACTTC

V gene: TRBV28
J gene: TRBJ1-2
D gene: TRBD1
clone size: many
CDR3 protein: CASSLTGTGIYYTF
CDR3 DNA: TGTGCCAGCAGTCTTACCGGGACAGGGATTTACTACACCTTC

V gene: TRBV4-1
J gene: TRBJ1-2
D gene: TRBD1
clone size: .
CDR3 protein: CASSQDPRQGSYGYTF
CDR3 DNA: TGCGCCAGCAGCCAAGATCCTCGACAGGGGAGCTATGGCTACACCTTC

V gene: TRBV6-2/TRBV6-3
J gene: TRBJ1-2
D gene: .
clone size: many
CDR3 protein: CASSNPEGNYGYTF
CDR3 DNA: TGTGCCAGCAGCAACCCTGAGGGTAACTATGGCTACACCTTC

V gene: TRBV19
J gene: TRBJ2-5
D gene: .
clone size: .
CDR3 protein: CASAMDGQETQYF
CDR3 DNA: TGTGCCAGCGCTATGGACGGACAAGAGACCCAGTACTTC

V gene: TRBV6-1
J gene: TRBJ2-7
D gene: TRBD1
clone size: many
CDR3 protein: CASSEAQTGGYEQYF
CDR3 DNA: TGTGCCAGCAGTGAAGCGCAGACAGGGGGCTACGAGCAGTACTTC

V gene: TRBV28
J gene: TRBJ2-7
D gene: TRBD1
clone size: .
CDR3 protein: CASSLNLGQGSYEQYF
CDR3 DNA: TGTGCCAGCAGTTTAAACCTTGGACAGGGGTCCTACGAGCAGTACTTC

V gene: TRBV28
J gene: TRBJ1-2
D gene: .
clone size: few
CDR3 protein: CASSLGDSGGGYTF
CDR3 DNA: TGTGCCAGCAGTTTAGGAGACAGCGGTGGAGGCTACACCTTC

V gene: TRBV28
J gene: TRBJ2-7
D gene: .
clone size: many
CDR3 protein: CASSVVSSYEQYF
CDR3 DNA: TGTGCCAGCAGTGTTGTCAGTAGCTACGAGCAGTACTTC

V gene: TRBV5-1
J gene: TRBJ1-2
D gene: .
clone size: .
CDR3 protein: CASSLFGGGDGYTF
CDR3 DNA: TGCGCCAGCAGCTTGTTCGGGGGCGGAGATGGCTACACCTTC

V gene: TRBV6-5
J gene: TRBJ1-3
D gene: .
clone size: .
CDR3 protein: CASSYSTNGHTIYF
CDR3 DNA: TGTGCCAGCAGTTACTCGACGAACGGGCACACCATATATTTT

V gene: TRBV19
J gene: TRBJ1-2
D gene: .
clone size: many
CDR3 protein: CASSIGFSGYTF
CDR3 DNA: TGTGCCAGTAGTATCGGGTTCTCAGGCTACACCTTC

V gene: TRBV7-2
J gene: TRBJ2-7
D gene: TRBD1
clone size: .
CDR3 protein: CASSLVPTGNSYEQYF
CDR3 DNA: TGTGCCAGCAGCTTAGTGCCGACAGGGAACTCCTACGAGCAGTACTTC

V gene: TRBV6-2/TRBV6-3
J gene: TRBJ2-7
D gene: TRBD2
clone size: many
CDR3 protein: CASSPSVSGGPYEQYF
CDR3 DNA: TGTGCCAGCAGCCCCTCGGTTAGCGGGGGCCCCTACGAGCAGTACTTC

V gene: TRBV20-1
J gene: TRBJ1-5
D gene: .
clone size: .
CDR3 protein: CSARAKGWGRNQPQHF
CDR3 DNA: TGCAGTGCTAGAGCGAAGGGTTGGGGCCGGAATCAGCCCCAGCATTTT

V gene: TRBV30
J gene: TRBJ1-5
D gene: TRBD1
clone size: many
CDR3 protein: CAWGTANSQPQHF
CDR3 DNA: TGTGCCTGGGGGACAGCCAATAGTCAGCCCCAGCATTTT

V gene: TRBV7-9
J gene: TRBJ2-5
D gene: .
clone size: few
CDR3 protein: CASGLGPTGPETQYF
CDR3 DNA: TGTGCCAGCGGCCTCGGACCAACAGGCCCAGAGACCCAGTACTTC

V gene: TRBV11-2
J gene: TRBJ2-7
D gene: .
clone size: .
CDR3 protein: CASSLVKRAIPYEQYF
CDR3 DNA: TGTGCCAGCAGCTTAGTTAAGAGAGCGATACCCTACGAGCAGTACTTC

V gene: TRBV19
J gene: TRBJ2-7
D gene: TRBD2
clone size: .
CDR3 protein: CASSVGPRGSRLEQYF
CDR3 DNA: TGTGCCAGCAGCGTAGGTCCCCGCGGGAGTCGGCTCGAGCAGTACTTC

V gene: TRBV12-3/TRBV12-4
J gene: TRBJ2-7
D gene: .
clone size: .
CDR3 protein: CASSDGLQPRYEQYF
CDR3 DNA: TGTGCCAGCAGTGATGGGTTACAGCCTCGCTACGAGCAGTACTTC

V gene: TRBV5-6
J gene: TRBJ2-4
D gene: TRBD1
clone size: many
CDR3 protein: CASSGRQDRGKNIQYF
CDR3 DNA: TGTGCCAGCAGCGGACGACAGGACAGGGGCAAAAACATTCAGTACTTC

V gene: TRBV4-1
J gene: TRBJ1-1
D gene: .
clone size: many
CDR3 protein: CASSQVSEPRDPEAFF
CDR3 DNA: TGCGCCAGCAGCCAAGTCAGTGAACCGAGGGACCCTGAAGCTTTCTTT

V gene: TRBV15
J gene: TRBJ2-7
D gene: TRBD1
clone size: many
CDR3 protein: CATSRGGTAPGEQYF
CDR3 DNA: TGTGCCACCAGCAGAGGAGGGACAGCTCCCGGGGAGCAGTACTTC

V gene: TRBV6-5
J gene: TRBJ2-7
D gene: .
clone size: .
CDR3 protein: CVCSYSFIGAYYEQYF
CDR3 DNA: TGTGTCTGCAGTTACTCTTTCATCGGCGCATATTACGAGCAGTACTTC

V gene: TRBV4-1
J gene: TRBJ2-7
D gene: .
clone size: once
CDR3 protein: CASSLGQGRFDEQYF
CDR3 DNA: TGCGCCAGCAGCCTAGGGCAGGGGCGATTCGACGAGCAGTACTTC

V gene: TRBV12-3/TRBV12-4
J gene: TRBJ1-1
D gene: .
clone size: .
CDR3 protein: CASIDPGGTEAFF
CDR3 DNA: TGTGCCAGCATTGACCCTGGAGGTACTGAAGCTTTCTTT